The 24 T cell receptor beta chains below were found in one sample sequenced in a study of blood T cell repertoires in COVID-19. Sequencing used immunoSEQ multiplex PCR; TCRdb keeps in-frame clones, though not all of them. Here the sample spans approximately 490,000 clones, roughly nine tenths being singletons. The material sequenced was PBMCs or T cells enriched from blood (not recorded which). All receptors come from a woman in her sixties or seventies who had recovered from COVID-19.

The CDR3 DNA reads TGTGCCAGCAGCTTGGACTCCGGGCGTGGAAACACCATATATTTT. Residues: CASSLDSGRGNTIYF. V and J are TRBV11-3 and TRBJ1-3; D gene uncertain. The CDR3 sequence is 15 residues long. Germline V lookup: CDR1 SGHNT, CDR2 YENEEA. The ends were cut back, 3 bases at V and 3 bases at J, with 12 bases in the middle.

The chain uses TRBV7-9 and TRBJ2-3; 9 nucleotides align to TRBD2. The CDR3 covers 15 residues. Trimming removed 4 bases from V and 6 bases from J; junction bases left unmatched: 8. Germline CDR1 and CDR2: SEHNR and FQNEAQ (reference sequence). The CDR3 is CASSSPGTSSDTQYF. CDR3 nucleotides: TGTGCCAGCAGCTCCCCCGGGACTAGCTCGGATACGCAGTATTTT. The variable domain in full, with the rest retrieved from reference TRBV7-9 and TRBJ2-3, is DTGVSQNPRHKITKRGQNVTFRCDPISEHNRLYWYRQTLGQGPEFLTYFQNEAQLEKSRLLSDRFSAERPKGSFSTLEIQRTEQGDSAMYLCASSSPGTSSDTQYFGPGTRLTVL.

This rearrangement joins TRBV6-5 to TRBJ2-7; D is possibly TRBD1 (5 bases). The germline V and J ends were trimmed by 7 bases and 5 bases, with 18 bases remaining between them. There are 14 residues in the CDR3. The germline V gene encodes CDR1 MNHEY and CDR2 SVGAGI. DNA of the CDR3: TGTGCCAGCAATTCGCCCGGCCTAGGGGACGAGCAGTACTTC. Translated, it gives CASNSPGLGDEQYF.

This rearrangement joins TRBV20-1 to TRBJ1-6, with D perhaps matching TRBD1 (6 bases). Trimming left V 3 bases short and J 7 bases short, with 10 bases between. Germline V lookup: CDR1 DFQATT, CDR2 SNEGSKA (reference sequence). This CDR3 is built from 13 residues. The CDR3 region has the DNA TGCAGTGCTAGTTCGGGGGGCAATTCACCCCTCCACTTT. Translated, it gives CSASSGGNSPLHF.

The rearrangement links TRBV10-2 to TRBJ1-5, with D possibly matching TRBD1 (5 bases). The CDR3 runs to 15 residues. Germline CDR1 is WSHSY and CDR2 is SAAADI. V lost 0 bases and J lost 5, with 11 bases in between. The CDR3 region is CASSESGRGDQPQHF. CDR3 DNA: TGCGCCAGCAGTGAGTCGGGTCGGGGGGATCAGCCCCAGCATTTT.

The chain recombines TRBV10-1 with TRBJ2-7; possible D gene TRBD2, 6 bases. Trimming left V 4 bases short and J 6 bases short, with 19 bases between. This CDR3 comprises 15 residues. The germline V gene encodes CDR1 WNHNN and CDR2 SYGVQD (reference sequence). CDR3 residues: CASSGVAGRTGEQYF. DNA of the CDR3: TGCGCCAGCAGTGGGGTGGCGGGGCGTACCGGCGAGCAGTACTTC.

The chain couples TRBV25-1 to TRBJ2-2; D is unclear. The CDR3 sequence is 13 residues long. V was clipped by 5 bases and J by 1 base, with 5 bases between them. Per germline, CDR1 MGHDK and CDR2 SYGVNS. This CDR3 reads CASSLRNTGELFF. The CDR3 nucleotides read TGTGCCAGCAGTCTCCGGAACACCGGGGAGCTGTTTTTT.

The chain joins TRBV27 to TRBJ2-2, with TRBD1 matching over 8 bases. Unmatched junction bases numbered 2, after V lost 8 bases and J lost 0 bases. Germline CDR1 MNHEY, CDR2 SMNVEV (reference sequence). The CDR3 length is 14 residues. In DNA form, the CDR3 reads TGTGCCAGCTCGGGACAGGCGAACACCGGGGAGCTGTTTTTT. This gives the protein CASSGQANTGELFF.

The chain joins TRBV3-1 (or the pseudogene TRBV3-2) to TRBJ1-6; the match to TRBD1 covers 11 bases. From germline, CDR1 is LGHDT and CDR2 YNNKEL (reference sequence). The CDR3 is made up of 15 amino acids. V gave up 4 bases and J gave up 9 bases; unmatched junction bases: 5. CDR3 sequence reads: CASSLGTGGSSPLHF. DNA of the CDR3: TGTGCCAGCAGCCTCGGGACAGGGGGAAGTTCACCCCTCCACTTT.

The DNA for the CDR3 is TGTGCCAGCAGTTACCCGGGACAGGGGATCTACGAGCAGTACGTC. This gives the protein CASSYPGQGIYEQYV. V and J are TRBV28 and TRBJ2-7; 10 bases map to TRBD1. CDR1 and CDR2 from the germline V gene are MDHEN and SYDVKM. Trimming removed 4 bases from V and 3 bases from J; junction bases left unmatched: 6. CDR3 size: 15 residues.

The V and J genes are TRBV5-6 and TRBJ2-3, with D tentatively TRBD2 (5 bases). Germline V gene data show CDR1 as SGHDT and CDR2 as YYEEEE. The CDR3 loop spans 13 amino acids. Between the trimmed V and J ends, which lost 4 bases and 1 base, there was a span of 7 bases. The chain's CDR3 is CASSPGGTDTQYF. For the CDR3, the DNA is TGTGCCAGCAGCCCCGGGGGCACAGATACGCAGTATTTT.

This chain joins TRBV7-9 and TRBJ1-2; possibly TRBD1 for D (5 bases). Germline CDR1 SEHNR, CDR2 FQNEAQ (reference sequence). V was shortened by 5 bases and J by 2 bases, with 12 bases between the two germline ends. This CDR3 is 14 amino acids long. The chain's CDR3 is CASSPPQANYGYTF. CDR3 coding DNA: TGTGCCAGCAGCCCCCCACAGGCCAACTATGGCTACACCTTC.

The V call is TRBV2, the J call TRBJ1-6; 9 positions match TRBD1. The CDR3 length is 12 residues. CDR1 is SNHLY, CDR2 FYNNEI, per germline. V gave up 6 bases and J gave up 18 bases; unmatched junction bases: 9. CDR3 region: CASRGDRAVYHF. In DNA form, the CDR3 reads TGTGCCAGCAGAGGGGACAGGGCGGTATACCACTTT.

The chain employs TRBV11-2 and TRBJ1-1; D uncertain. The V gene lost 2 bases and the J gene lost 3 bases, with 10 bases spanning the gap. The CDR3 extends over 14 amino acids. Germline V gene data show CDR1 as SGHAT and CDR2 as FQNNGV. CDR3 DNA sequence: TGTGCCAGCAGCTTATTGAGGCTTCACACTGAAGCTTTCTTT. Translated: CASSLLRLHTEAFF.

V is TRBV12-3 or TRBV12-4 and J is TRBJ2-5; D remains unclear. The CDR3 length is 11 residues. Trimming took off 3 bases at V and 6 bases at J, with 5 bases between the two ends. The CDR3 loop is CASSFRQTQYF. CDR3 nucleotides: TGTGCCAGCAGTTTCAGGCAGACCCAGTACTTC.

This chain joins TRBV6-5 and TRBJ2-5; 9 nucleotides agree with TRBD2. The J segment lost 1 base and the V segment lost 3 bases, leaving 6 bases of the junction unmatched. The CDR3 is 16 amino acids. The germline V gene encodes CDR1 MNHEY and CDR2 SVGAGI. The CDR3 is CASSYSGGGVQETQYF. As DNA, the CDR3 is TGTGCCAGCAGTTATAGCGGGGGAGGGGTCCAAGAGACCCAGTACTTC.

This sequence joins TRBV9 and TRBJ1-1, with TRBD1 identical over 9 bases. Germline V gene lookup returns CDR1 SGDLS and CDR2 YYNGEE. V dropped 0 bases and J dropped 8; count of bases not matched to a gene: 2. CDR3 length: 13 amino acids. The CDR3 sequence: CASSVGGQGEAFF. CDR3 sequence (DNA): TGTGCCAGCAGCGTAGGGGGACAGGGAGAAGCTTTCTTT.

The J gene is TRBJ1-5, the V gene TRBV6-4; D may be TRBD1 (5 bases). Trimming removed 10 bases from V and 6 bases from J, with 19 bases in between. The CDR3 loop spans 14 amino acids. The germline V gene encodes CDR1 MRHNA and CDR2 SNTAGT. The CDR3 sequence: CATLGGLPSQPQHF. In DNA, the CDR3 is TGTGCCACTCTCGGGGGTCTCCCCAGTCAGCCCCAGCATTTT.

The CDR3 is CASSGQGASQPQHF. CDR3 nucleotides: TGTGCCAGCAGTGGACAGGGCGCCAGTCAGCCCCAGCATTTT. The chain recombines TRBV25-1 with TRBJ1-5; 7 bases align to TRBD1. Per the germline V gene, CDR1 is MGHDK and CDR2 is SYGVNS. This CDR3 region has 14 residues. Unmatched junction bases numbered 6, after V lost 4 bases and J lost 6 bases.

The CDR3 region is CASSSGHTDTQYF. For the CDR3, the DNA is TGCGCCAGCAGCTCGGGACACACAGATACGCAGTATTTT. The chain combines TRBV5-1 with TRBJ2-3, with a weak D call TRBD1 (6 bases). The V gene lost 3 bases and the J gene lost 2 bases, with 7 bases spanning the gap. Germline CDR1 and CDR2: SGHRS and YFSETQ. The CDR3 runs to 13 residues.

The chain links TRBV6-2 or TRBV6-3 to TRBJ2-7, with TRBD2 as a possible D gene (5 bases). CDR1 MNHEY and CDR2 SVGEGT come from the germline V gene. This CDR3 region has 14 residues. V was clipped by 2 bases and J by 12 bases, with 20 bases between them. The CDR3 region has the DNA TGTGCCAGCAGTTACGAACCACGGGATTCACGAGGGTACGTC. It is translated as CASSYEPRDSRGYV.

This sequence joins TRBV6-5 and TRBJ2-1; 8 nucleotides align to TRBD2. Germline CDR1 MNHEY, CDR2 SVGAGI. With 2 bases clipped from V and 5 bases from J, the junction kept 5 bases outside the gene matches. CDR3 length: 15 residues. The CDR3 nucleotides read TGTGCCAGCAGTTACCGCGGGGGGTTCCACAATGAGCAGTTCTTC. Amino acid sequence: CASSYRGGFHNEQFF.

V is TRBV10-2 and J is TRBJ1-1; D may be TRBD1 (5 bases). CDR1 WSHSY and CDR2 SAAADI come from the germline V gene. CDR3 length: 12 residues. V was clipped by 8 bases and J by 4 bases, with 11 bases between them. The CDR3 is CASRPGGTEAFF. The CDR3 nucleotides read TGCGCCAGCCGACCCGGGGGCACTGAAGCTTTCTTT.

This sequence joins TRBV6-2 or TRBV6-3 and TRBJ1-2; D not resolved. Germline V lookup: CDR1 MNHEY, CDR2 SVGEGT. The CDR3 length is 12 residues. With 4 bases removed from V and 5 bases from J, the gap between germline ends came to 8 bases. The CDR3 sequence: CASSSRTYGYTF. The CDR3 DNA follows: TGTGCCAGCAGTTCCCGCACTTATGGCTACACCTTC.